The present T cell receptor beta chain was sequenced within a study of OX40 agonist ivuxolimab in advanced cancers. Study-wide context: Ivuxolimab, which targeted the costimulatory receptor OX40 (CD134), was an agonistic, fully human IgG2 monoclonal antibody. Among the roughly 52 dose-escalation patients, 19 had hepatocellular carcinoma, roughly 15 melanoma, 9 renal cell carcinoma and 9 head and neck cancer. Intravenous ivuxolimab was administered to patients every 2 weeks at six dose levels: 0.01, 0.1, 0.3, 1.5, 3 and 10 mg/kg. The paper covers the monotherapy dose-escalation part of the phase I ivuxolimab trial, which included N of about 51 patients. Patients were allowed to have had prior anti-PD-1, anti-PD-L1 or anti-CTLA-4 therapy, and 30% to 40% of the dose-escalation patients had been treated with checkpoint inhibitors. The point of sequencing TCRbeta in the periphery was to test whether ivuxolimab changed TCR sequence diversity and drove clonal T-cell expansion. A male proportion of nearly 85% and a mean age of approximately 60 years, ranging from about 23 to 79, were recorded for the dose-escalation cohort. Partial responses occurred in three dose-escalation patients: two with cutaneous melanoma and one with hepatocellular carcinoma. Study-wide findings and limitations: On average, CD8+ T cells showed more expanded clones than CD4+ T cells after ivuxolimab. Which antigens the clonally expanded peripheral T cells were specific for was not determined. In the 0.1-3.0 mg/kg groups, partial responders had among the lowest normalized peripheral clonal expansion, particularly in CD8+ T cells. Low levels of normalized T-cell clonal expansion were also seen in some patients who did not respond. At doses of 0.1 to 3.0 mg/kg, clonal expansion of both CD4+ and CD8+ blood T cells was observed from baseline to week 6.

Of note for this clone: What antigen it recognizes has not been identified. Base qualities are not at hand, and no much larger clone is one base apart.

For CDR1 and CDR2, the germline V gene lists SGHDT and YYEEEE. Spanning cysteine to phenylalanine, the CDR3 consists of 15 amino acids. The CDR3 DNA has 45 bases and is translated from base 1. V has 0 bases trimmed and J has 9 bases trimmed; junction bases matching no gene number 7. Patients with a history of autoimmune disease or receiving systemic immunosuppression were excluded from the trial. Peripheral blood for TCR sequencing was drawn from every dose cohort at baseline, at cycle 4 day 1 and at cycle 7 day 1. The samples were drawn from a first-in-human, open-label, multicenter phase I dose-escalation trial of ivuxolimab. The trial enrolled adults with locally advanced or metastatic head and neck squamous cell, hepatocellular, melanoma or renal cell carcinoma. Before TCR sequencing, CD4+ T cells and CD8+ T cells from peripheral blood were sorted into separate populations. To sequence the TCRbeta CDR3 region, genomic DNA was isolated from the sorted cells. TCRbeta CDR3 regions were sequenced using the immunoSEQ Assay. TCRdb re-hosts the immuneACCESS table, in-frame sequences only. Its copies lack some clones; in the studies checked, an unresolved V gene accounts for under half of them, and the cause for the rest is not known. This sample gives about 51,000 clones in total; around nine tenths of them show up just once. Together, the top ten hold 3% to 4% of the sample.

Recombination connected TRBV5-6 to TRBJ2-1, and 9 junctional nucleotides match TRBD2. The material was CD4+ or CD8+ T cells sorted from blood, obtained in a trial of the OX40 agonist ivuxolimab. The clonotype was recovered from an adult with an advanced solid tumor such as melanoma, head and neck, liver or kidney cancer. The CDR3 reads as follows: CASSLGGTSLGEQFF. The sequenced DNA is TGTGCCAGCAGCTTGGGAGGGACTAGCTTGGGTGAGCAGTTCTTC.